This T cell receptor beta chain was documented in a study of T-cell memory formation after mild COVID-19. Study as a whole: In these data, TCR clusters were largely donor specific.

The CDR3 is 15 amino acids. Germline loops: CDR1 MNHNS, CDR2 SASEGT. The V and J ends lost 1 base and 2 bases respectively, with 9 bases between them. TCRdb analysed the 5' RACE reads with MiXCR anew, one entry per CDR3 protein. The sample lists tens of thousands of distinct CDR3 sequences, around an eighth occurring once. The TCR sequence derives from an adult woman who had mild COVID-19 (a few samples of this study predate the infection). Cell type and time point are not known. What was sequenced was PBMCs or a T cell subset sorted from them (not recorded which). The rearrangement uses TRBV6-1 and TRBJ1-5; D is possibly TRBD1 (6 bases). The CDR3 here is CASSEDRVGNQPQHF. DNA for the CDR3: TGTGCCAGCAGTGAAGACAGGGTGGGCAATCAGCCCCAGCATTTT.